The 5 T cell receptor beta chains below were found in one sample sequenced in a study of shared clonotypes between healthy human individuals. Clones were sequenced by immunoSEQ multiplex PCR, and TCRdb holds only the in-frame ones, with some missing. This sample carries 2.5 million or so clones, around nine tenths of them seen once, and the ten largest clones take roughly 0.14%. Sequencing was performed on naive CD4+ T cells sorted from blood. Subset reported: CD45RA+ positively selected. The receptor set was obtained from a young man in good health.

V is TRBV7-9 and J is TRBJ2-4; D is unclear. Germline V gene data show CDR1 as SEHNR and CDR2 as FQNEAQ (reference sequence). V lost 5 bases to trimming and J lost 13 bases, with 15 bases between them. The CDR3 loop spans 12 amino acids. The CDR3 loop reads CASSLTPEYQYF. The DNA of the CDR3 is TGTGCCAGCAGCCTTACCCCAGAATACCAGTACTTC.

V and J are TRBV28 and TRBJ2-7, with TRBD2 as a possible D gene (6 bases). Germline CDR1 reads MDHEN; CDR2 reads SYDVKM. This CDR3 contains 13 residues. Trimming stripped 7 bases from V and 0 bases from J, with 10 bases between. CDR3 in DNA: TGTGCCAGCACGGGACTTAACTCCTACGAGCAGTACTTC. This encodes CASTGLNSYEQYF. Full variable domain (missing parts from reference TRBV28 and TRBJ2-7): DVKVTQSSRYLVKRTGEKVFLECVQDMDHENMFWYRQDPGLGLRLIYFSYDVKMKEKGDIPEGYSVSREKKERFSLILESASTNQTSMYLCASTGLNSYEQYFGPGTRLTVT.

The chain has TRBV7-2 and TRBJ1-5; D remains ambiguous. The CDR3 covers 13 residues. Germline assignment: CDR1 SGHTA and CDR2 FQGNSA. Trimming took 2 bases from V and 9 from J, leaving 11 bases between them. This chain's CDR3 is CASSLMALGPQHF. Here the CDR3 DNA reads TGTGCCAGCAGCTTAATGGCCCTCGGGCCCCAGCATTTT.

The chain uses TRBV7-2 and TRBJ2-2; the D is unclear. Looked up from germline, CDR1 is SGHTA and CDR2 is FQGNSA. Deletions cut 5 bases from V and 4 bases from J, with 8 bases between. The CDR3 sequence is 13 residues long. CDR3 protein: CASSLPLTGELFF. The CDR3 nucleotides read TGTGCCAGCAGCCTTCCACTCACCGGGGAGCTGTTTTTT.

This clone was seen once. CDR3 in amino acids: CASSYGTQDSGNTIYF. For the CDR3, the DNA is TGTGCCAGCAGTTACGGTACGCAAGACTCTGGAAACACCATATATTTT. The V and J genes are TRBV6-6 and TRBJ1-3; the D is unclear. This CDR3 contains 16 residues. Germline V gene lookup returns CDR1 MNHNY and CDR2 SVGAGI (reference sequence). Between the trimmed V and J ends, which lost 2 bases and 0 bases, there was a span of 11 bases.